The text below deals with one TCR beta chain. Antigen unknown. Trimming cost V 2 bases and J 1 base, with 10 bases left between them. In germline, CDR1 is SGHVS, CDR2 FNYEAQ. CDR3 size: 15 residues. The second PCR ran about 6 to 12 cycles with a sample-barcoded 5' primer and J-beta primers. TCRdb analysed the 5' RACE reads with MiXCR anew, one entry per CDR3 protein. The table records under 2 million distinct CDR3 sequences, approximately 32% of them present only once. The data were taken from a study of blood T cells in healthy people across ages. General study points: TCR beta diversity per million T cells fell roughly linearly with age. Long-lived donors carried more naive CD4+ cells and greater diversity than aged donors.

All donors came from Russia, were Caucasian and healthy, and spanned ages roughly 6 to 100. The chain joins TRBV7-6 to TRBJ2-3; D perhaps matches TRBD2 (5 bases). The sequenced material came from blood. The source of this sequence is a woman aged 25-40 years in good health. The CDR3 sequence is CASSLLVSGTDTQYF. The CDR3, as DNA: TGTGCCAGCAGCTTACTGGTTAGCGGCACAGATACGCAGTATTTT.